The 27 T cell receptor beta chains in this list originate from one sample, sequenced in a study of healthy donors' naive CD4 and CD8 T cells. Each TCR library used 500 ng of total RNA and a linear amplification protocol. Each CDR3 protein gets one entry after TCRdb re-called the reads with MiXCR. The sample includes 200,000 or so distinct CDR3 sequences, nearly 75% seen only once; the top ten take about 2.1%. Sequenced input: naive CD4+ and CD8+ T cells sorted from blood, pooled from several donors. All receptors derive from a pool of human donors in good health; the sample pools cells from several healthy donors.

The chain joins TRBV19 to TRBJ2-7; perhaps TRBD2 as D (6 bases). Germline lookup yields CDR1 LNHDA and CDR2 SQIVND (reference sequence). The CDR3 has 14 residues. Trimming left V 3 bases short and J 0 bases short, with 9 bases between. DNA of the CDR3: TGTGCCAGTAGTATCCTAGCGAGCTCCTACGAGCAGTACTTC. It encodes CASSILASSYEQYF.

This chain links TRBV29-1 with TRBJ2-5; D might be TRBD1 (6 bases). This CDR3 spans 15 amino acids. CDR1 is SQVTM, CDR2 ANQGSEA, per germline. With 4 bases removed from V and 5 bases from J, the gap between germline ends came to 20 bases. The CDR3 reads CSVVLGQSVIETQYF. CDR3 sequence (DNA): TGCAGCGTTGTACTTGGACAGAGCGTTATCGAGACCCAGTACTTC. The full variable domain, with the rest looked up from reference TRBV29-1 and TRBJ2-5, is SAVISQKPSRDICQRGTSLTIQCQVDSQVTMMFWYRQQPGQSLTLIATANQGSEATYESGFVIDKFPISRPNLTFSTLTVSNMSPEDSSIYLCSVVLGQSVIETQYFGPGTRLLVL.

The chain combines TRBV20-1 with TRBJ2-1; 8 nucleotides align to TRBD2. Per germline, CDR1 DFQATT and CDR2 SNEGSKA (reference sequence). The CDR3 extends over 15 amino acids. The junction had 11 bases not matched to a gene; V was cut back by 2 bases and J by 8 bases. The CDR3 region has the DNA TGCAGTGCTAGATCCCTTGGACTAGCTAAGTATGAGCAGTTCTTC. It encodes CSARSLGLAKYEQFF.

CDR3 region: CASSYSAGPKTQYF. For the CDR3, the DNA is TGTGCCAGCAGTTACTCGGCAGGGCCCAAGACCCAGTACTTC. The chain has TRBV6-5 and TRBJ2-5, with a possible D match to TRBD1 (5 bases). Trimming removed 0 bases from V and 6 bases from J, with 11 bases in between. Germline V lookup: CDR1 MNHEY, CDR2 SVGAGI. CDR3 size: 14 residues.

The CDR3 bases are TGTGCCAGCAGCGCACAGGGGTGGGATGGCTACACCTTC. It translates to CASSAQGWDGYTF. The chain is built from TRBV7-2 and TRBJ1-2; 7 bases align to TRBD1. This CDR3 has 13 residues. Per the germline V gene, CDR1 is SGHTA and CDR2 is FQGNSA. Trimming at V came to 5 bases and at J to 6 bases, leaving 6 bases not matched to a gene.

With respect to this clonotype: The junction departs from germline at one end; a sequencing error may be responsible. J is TRBJ1-6 and V is TRBV5-1, with 8 bases that match TRBD1. The V gene's germline CDR1 is SGHRS and CDR2 YFSETQ. The CDR3 runs 15 residues. The CDR3 is CASSHQTGEDSPLHF. The CDR3 DNA reads TGTGCCAGCAGCCACCAGACAGGGGAGGATTCACCCCTCCACTTT.

This clonotype turned up a few times. The chain employs TRBV29-1 and TRBJ1-1; maybe TRBD1 (6 bases). The CDR3 is 12 residues long. Trimming took 5 bases from V and 7 from J, leaving 14 bases between them. Germline V lookup: CDR1 SQVTM, CDR2 ANQGSEA. The CDR3 DNA follows: TGCAGCGTTCAGGGGTTCGGAGATGAAGCTTTCTTT. Translation: CSVQGFGDEAFF.

This rearrangement joins TRBV6-2 or TRBV6-3 to TRBJ2-7, with D uncertain. The germline CDR1 and CDR2 sequences are MNHEY and SVGEGT. The V and J ends lost 6 bases and 5 bases respectively, with 11 bases between them. CDR3 length: 12 amino acids. CDR3 protein: CASSLTRHEQYF. For the CDR3, the DNA is TGTGCCAGCAGCCTTACAAGGCACGAGCAGTACTTC.

The CDR3 sequence: CSASTDESSYNEQFF. Here the CDR3 DNA reads TGCAGTGCTTCAACAGACGAGAGCTCCTACAATGAGCAGTTCTTC. V gene TRBV20-1 combines with J gene TRBJ2-1; D gene ambiguous. The CDR3 loop spans 15 amino acids. The germline gives CDR1 DFQATT, CDR2 SNEGSKA (reference sequence). V was trimmed by 5 bases and J by 0 bases, leaving 14 bases between them.

This clonotype was recorded only once. This chain links TRBV6-1 with TRBJ2-3, with 9 positions matching TRBD2. The germline V gene encodes CDR1 MNHNS and CDR2 SASEGT. The CDR3 has 15 residues. The junction had 8 bases not matched to a gene; V was cut back by 6 bases and J by 4 bases. The CDR3 nucleotides read TGTGCCAGCAGAGCTAGCGGGATGGAGTCAGATACGCAGTATTTT. Protein: CASRASGMESDTQYF.

This clonotype was picked up one time. The V call is TRBV19, the J call TRBJ2-7; 9 positions agree with TRBD1. J was trimmed by 3 bases and V by 3 bases; bases with no gene match: 9. CDR1 and CDR2 from the germline V gene are LNHDA and SQIVND (reference sequence). The CDR3 is 16 residues long. The CDR3 nucleotides read TGTGCCAGTAGTATCACCGGGGGACAGGGAGTCTACGAGCAGTACTTC. Translated, it gives CASSITGGQGVYEQYF. Variable domain in full (rest from reference TRBV19 and TRBJ2-7): DGGITQSPKYLFRKEGQNVTLSCEQNLNHDAMYWYRQDPGQGLRLIYYSQIVNDFQKGDIAEGYSVSREKKESFPLTVTSAQKNPTAFYLCASSITGGQGVYEQYFGPGTRLTVT.

The CDR3 nucleotides read TGTGCCAGCAGCTCCAGGGTAAAGGGGGAAGAGTATGGCTACACCTTC. Its translation: CASSSRVKGEEYGYTF. The rearrangement links TRBV6-6 to TRBJ1-2, with D perhaps TRBD1 (6 bases). The germline CDR1 and CDR2 sequences are MNHNY and SVGAGI (reference sequence). Trimming took 6 bases from V and 5 from J, leaving 22 bases between them. The CDR3 contains 16 residues.

The chain recombines TRBV5-4 with TRBJ2-5; 13 bases agree with TRBD2. Germline CDR1 reads SGHNT; CDR2 reads YYREEE (reference sequence). The trim removed 1 base at V and 4 bases at J, leaving 4 bases unmatched. The CDR3 is 16 residues long. The CDR3 loop reads CASSLRLAGGVETQYF. The CDR3 DNA reads as TGTGCCAGCAGCTTGCGACTAGCGGGGGGTGTAGAGACCCAGTACTTC.

V usage is TRBV6-1 and J usage is TRBJ2-1; possible D gene TRBD2, 5 bases. Deletions cut 6 bases from V and 1 base from J, with 13 bases between. The CDR3 length is 15 residues. CDR1 is MNHNS, CDR2 SASEGT, per germline. CDR3 residues: CASRERVGSYNEQFF. The CDR3 DNA follows: TGTGCCAGCAGGGAGAGGGTGGGGTCCTACAATGAGCAGTTCTTC.

V gene TRBV4-3 combines with J gene TRBJ1-1; 11 nucleotides agree with TRBD1. CDR3 length: 17 amino acids. Germline CDR1 and CDR2: LGHNA and YSLEER. With 0 bases clipped from V and 4 bases from J, the junction kept 7 bases outside the gene matches. The CDR3 loop is CASSQDPSGTGGTEAFF. The DNA for the CDR3 is TGCGCCAGCAGCCAAGATCCCTCCGGGACAGGGGGCACTGAAGCTTTCTTT.

The chain uses TRBV29-1 and TRBJ1-2, with TRBD1 identical over 7 bases. This CDR3 is 11 amino acids long. J gave up 7 bases and V 6 bases, and 5 bases lay outside the gene matches. Germline-derived CDR1 and CDR2 are SQVTM and ANQGSEA. The CDR3 DNA follows: TGCAGCGTAGGGGGCAGGGCTGGCTACACCTTC. As protein: CSVGGRAGYTF.

This clonotype was counted once. The genes are TRBV29-1 and TRBJ2-3; a weak D match, TRBD2 (5 bases). The germline V gene encodes CDR1 SQVTM and CDR2 ANQGSEA. The V gene lost 6 bases and the J gene lost 8 bases, with 15 bases spanning the gap. This CDR3 contains 12 residues. CDR3 region: CSVRLLETTQYF. In DNA form, the CDR3 reads TGCAGCGTCCGACTACTAGAAACTACGCAGTATTTT.

This clonotype was picked up a small number of times. This chain joins TRBV27 and TRBJ2-7; D unresolved. The V end lost 6 bases, the J end lost 1 base, and 13 bases lay between the germline ends. Germline V gives CDR1 MNHEY, CDR2 SMNVEV (reference sequence). CDR3 size: 14 residues. Here the CDR3 DNA reads TGTGCCAGCAGCAGTTCTTTAACTTCCTACGAGCAGTACTTC. This translates into CASSSSLTSYEQYF.

The rearrangement uses TRBV29-1 and TRBJ2-1; TRBD2 agrees at 14 bases. The V segment lost 6 bases and the J segment 10 bases; nucleotides outside the gene matches: 2. In germline, CDR1 is SQVTM, CDR2 ANQGSEA. The CDR3 has 12 amino acids. The CDR3 DNA sequence: TGCAGCGTGGGGACTAGCGGGAGCGAGCAGTTCTTC. It translates to CSVGTSGSEQFF.

This clonotype was recorded once. The gene calls are TRBV20-1 and TRBJ2-7; 7 bases are a match to TRBD2. J was trimmed by 1 base and V by 1 base; bases with no gene match: 4. Germline CDR1 is DFQATT and CDR2 is SNEGSKA (reference sequence). The CDR3 loop spans 14 amino acids. The CDR3 nucleotides are TGCAGTGCTAGAGTGGGCGGGAGATCCTACGAGCAGTACTTC. Residues: CSARVGGRSYEQYF.

The V and J genes are TRBV6-5 and TRBJ1-2; possible D gene TRBD1, 6 bases. This CDR3 region has 13 residues. V was clipped by 1 base and J by 6 bases, with 9 bases between them. Germline CDR1 and CDR2: MNHEY and SVGAGI. The CDR3 DNA sequence: TGTGCCAGCAGTTACTTACAGGGCCATGGCTACACCTTC. Amino acid sequence: CASSYLQGHGYTF.

The V and J genes are TRBV29-1 and TRBJ1-2; tentative D call: TRBD1 (6 bases). Germline V gene data show CDR1 as SQVTM and CDR2 as ANQGSEA. The CDR3 length is 13 residues. Trimming took off 5 bases at V and 4 bases at J, with 14 bases between the two ends. This chain's CDR3 is CSVTRGASYGYTF. CDR3 in DNA: TGCAGCGTTACGCGGGGGGCTAGCTATGGCTACACCTTC.

As for this clonotype: At one of its ends the junction is not consistent with the germline gene, which may arise from a read error. V usage is TRBV29-1 and J usage is TRBJ1-2, with 9 bases identical to TRBD1. The CDR3 extends over 13 amino acids. Germline-derived CDR1 and CDR2 are SQVTM and ANQGSEA. The CDR3 sequence is CSVPGTGSGGYTF. CDR3 in DNA: TGCAGCGTGCCCGGGACAGGGAGTGGTGGCTATACCTTC.

This clonotype has just a few counts. This chain uses TRBV29-1 with TRBJ1-5; no reliable D call. The germline V gene has CDR1 SQVTM and CDR2 ANQGSEA. CDR3 length: 15 amino acids. V shed 4 bases and J shed 4 bases, with 17 bases lying between them. This CDR3 reads CSVGRDSTTNQPQHF. CDR3 sequence (DNA): TGCAGCGTTGGAAGGGATTCGACGACGAATCAGCCCCAGCATTTT.

The chain joins TRBV6-8 to TRBJ2-7, with 7 bases fitting TRBD1. Trimming took 5 bases from V and 0 from J; bases not matched to a gene: 4. This CDR3 spans 14 amino acids. Per the germline V gene, CDR1 is MNHGY and CDR2 is SAAAGT. The CDR3: CASSPGTVSYEQYF. The CDR3 region has the DNA TGTGCCAGCAGTCCCGGGACAGTCTCCTACGAGCAGTACTTC.

The genes are TRBV29-1 and TRBJ2-1; perhaps TRBD2 as D (5 bases). This CDR3 comprises 13 residues. V dropped 3 bases and J dropped 5 bases, with 11 bases sitting between them. Germline assignment: CDR1 SQVTM and CDR2 ANQGSEA. DNA of the CDR3: TGCAGCGTTGATACCGGGGAGAACAATGAGCAGTTCTTC. Translated, it gives CSVDTGENNEQFF.

This chain links TRBV14 with TRBJ1-1, with D perhaps TRBD1 (5 bases). This CDR3 spans 14 amino acids. V was cut by 1 base and J by 6 bases, with 12 bases left in between. CDR1 SGHDN and CDR2 FVKESK come from the germline V gene. This CDR3 reads CASSQVAGKPEAFF. The CDR3 nucleotides read TGTGCCAGCAGCCAAGTGGCAGGGAAGCCTGAAGCTTTCTTT.